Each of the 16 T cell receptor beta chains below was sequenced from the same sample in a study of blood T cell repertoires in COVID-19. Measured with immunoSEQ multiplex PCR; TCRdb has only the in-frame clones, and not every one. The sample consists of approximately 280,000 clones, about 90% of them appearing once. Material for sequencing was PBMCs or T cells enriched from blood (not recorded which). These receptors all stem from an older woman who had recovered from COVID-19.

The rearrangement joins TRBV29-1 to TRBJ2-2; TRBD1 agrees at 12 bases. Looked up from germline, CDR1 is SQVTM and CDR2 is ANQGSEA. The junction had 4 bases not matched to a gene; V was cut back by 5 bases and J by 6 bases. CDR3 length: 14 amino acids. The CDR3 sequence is CSVTGTGGSGELFF. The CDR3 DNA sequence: TGCAGCGTTACCGGGACAGGGGGCTCCGGGGAGCTGTTTTTT.

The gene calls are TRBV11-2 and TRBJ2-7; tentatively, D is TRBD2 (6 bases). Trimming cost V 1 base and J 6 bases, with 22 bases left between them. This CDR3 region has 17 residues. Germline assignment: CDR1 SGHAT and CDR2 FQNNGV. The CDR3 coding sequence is TGTGCCAGCAGCTTAGCCTCTCTAGCGAGGGAGTGGAGCGAGCAGTACTTC. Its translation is CASSLASLAREWSEQYF.

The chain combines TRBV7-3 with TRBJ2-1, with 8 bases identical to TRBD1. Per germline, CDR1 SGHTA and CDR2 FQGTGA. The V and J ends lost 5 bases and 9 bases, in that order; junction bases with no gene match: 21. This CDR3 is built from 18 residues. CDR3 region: CASSLSPTTGQGKGEQFF. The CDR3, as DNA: TGTGCCAGCAGCCTCAGCCCGACGACCGGACAGGGTAAAGGTGAGCAGTTCTTC.

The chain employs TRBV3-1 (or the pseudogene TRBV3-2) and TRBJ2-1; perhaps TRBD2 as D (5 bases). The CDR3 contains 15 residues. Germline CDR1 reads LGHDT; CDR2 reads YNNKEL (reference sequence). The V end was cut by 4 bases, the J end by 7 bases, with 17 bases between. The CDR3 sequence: CASSPFAGWKNEQFF. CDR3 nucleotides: TGTGCCAGCAGCCCCTTTGCGGGTTGGAAGAATGAGCAGTTCTTC.

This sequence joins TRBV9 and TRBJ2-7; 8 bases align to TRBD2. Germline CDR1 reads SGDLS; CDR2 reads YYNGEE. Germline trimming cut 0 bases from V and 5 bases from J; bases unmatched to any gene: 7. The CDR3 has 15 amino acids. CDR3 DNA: TGTGCCAGCAGCGTAGGAGGGACGGGGGGGCACGAGCAGTACTTC. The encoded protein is CASSVGGTGGHEQYF.

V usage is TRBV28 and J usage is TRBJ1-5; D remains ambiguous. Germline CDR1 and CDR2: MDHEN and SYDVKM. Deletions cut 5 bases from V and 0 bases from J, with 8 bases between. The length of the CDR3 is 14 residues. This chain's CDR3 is CASSAGGSNQPQHF. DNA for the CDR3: TGTGCCAGCAGTGCCGGTGGTAGCAATCAGCCCCAGCATTTT.

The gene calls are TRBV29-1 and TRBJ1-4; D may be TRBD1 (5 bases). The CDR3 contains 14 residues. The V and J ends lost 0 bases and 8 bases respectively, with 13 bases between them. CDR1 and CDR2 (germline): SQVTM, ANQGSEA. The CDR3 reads CSVEDLGVGEKLFF. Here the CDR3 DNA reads TGCAGCGTTGAAGATTTAGGGGTAGGAGAAAAACTGTTTTTT.

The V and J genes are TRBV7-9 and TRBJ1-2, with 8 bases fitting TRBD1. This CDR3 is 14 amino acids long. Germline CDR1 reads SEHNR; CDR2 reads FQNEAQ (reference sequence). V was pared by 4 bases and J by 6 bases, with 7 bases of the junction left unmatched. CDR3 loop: CASSSQGAQDGYTF. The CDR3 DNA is TGTGCCAGCAGCTCCCAGGGGGCGCAGGATGGCTACACCTTC.

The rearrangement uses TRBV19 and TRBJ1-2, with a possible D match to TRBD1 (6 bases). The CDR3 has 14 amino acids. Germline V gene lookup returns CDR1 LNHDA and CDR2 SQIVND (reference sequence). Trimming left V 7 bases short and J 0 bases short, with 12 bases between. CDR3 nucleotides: TGTGCCAGTACTAGAGGGGGATCTAACTATGGCTACACCTTC. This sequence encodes CASTRGGSNYGYTF.

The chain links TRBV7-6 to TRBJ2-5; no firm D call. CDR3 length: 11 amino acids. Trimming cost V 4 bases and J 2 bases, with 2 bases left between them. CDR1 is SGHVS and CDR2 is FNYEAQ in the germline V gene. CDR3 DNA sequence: TGTGCCAGCAGCTCGCAAGAGACCCAGTACTTC. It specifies CASSSQETQYF. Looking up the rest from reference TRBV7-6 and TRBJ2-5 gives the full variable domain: GAGVSQSPRYKVTKRGQDVALRCDPISGHVSLYWYRQALGQGPEFLTYFNYEAQQDKSGLPNDRFSAERPEGSISTLTIQRTEQRDSAMYRCASSSQETQYFGPGTRLLVL.

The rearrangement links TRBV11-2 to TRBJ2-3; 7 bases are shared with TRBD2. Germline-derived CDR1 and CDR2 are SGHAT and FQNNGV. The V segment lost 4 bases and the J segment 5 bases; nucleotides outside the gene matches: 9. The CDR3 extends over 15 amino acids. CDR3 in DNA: TGTGCCAGCAGCTCAAGGGGCGGGAGCGGAGATACGCAGTATTTT. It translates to CASSSRGGSGDTQYF.

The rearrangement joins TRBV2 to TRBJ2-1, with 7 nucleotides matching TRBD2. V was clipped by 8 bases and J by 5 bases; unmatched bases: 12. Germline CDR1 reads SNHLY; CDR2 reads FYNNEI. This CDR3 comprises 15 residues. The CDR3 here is CASLGEASGNNEQFF. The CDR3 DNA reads TGTGCCAGCCTAGGTGAAGCTAGCGGAAACAATGAGCAGTTCTTC.

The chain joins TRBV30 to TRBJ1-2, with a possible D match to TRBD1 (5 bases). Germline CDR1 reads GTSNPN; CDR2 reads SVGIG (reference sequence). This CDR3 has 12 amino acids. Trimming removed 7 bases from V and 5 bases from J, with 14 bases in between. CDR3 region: CASSGVGYGYTF. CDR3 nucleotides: TGTGCCTCCTCGGGGGTGGGGTATGGCTACACCTTC.

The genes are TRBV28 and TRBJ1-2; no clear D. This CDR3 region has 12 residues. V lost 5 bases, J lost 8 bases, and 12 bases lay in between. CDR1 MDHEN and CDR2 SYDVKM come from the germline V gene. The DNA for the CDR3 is TGTGCCAGCAGTGAGTCCTCAGGAGGCTACACCTTC. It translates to CASSESSGGYTF.

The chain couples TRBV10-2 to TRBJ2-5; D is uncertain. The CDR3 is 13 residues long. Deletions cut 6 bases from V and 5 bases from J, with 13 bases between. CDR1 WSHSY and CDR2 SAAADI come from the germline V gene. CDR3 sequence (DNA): TGCGCCAGCAGGGAGATTCCAGGCGAGACCCAGTACTTC. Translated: CASREIPGETQYF.

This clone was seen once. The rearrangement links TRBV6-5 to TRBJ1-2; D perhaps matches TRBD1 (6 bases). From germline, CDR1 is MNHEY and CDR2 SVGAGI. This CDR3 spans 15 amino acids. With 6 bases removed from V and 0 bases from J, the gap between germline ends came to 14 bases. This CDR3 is CASSDGGRANYGYTF. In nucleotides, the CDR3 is TGTGCCAGCAGCGACGGGGGGCGCGCTAACTATGGCTACACCTTC.